The text below deals with one T cell receptor beta chain. Its antigen is not identified. Primers used in a second PCR of roughly 6 to 12 cycles were a sample-barcoded 5' primer and a J-beta primer mix. In TCRdb, the 5' RACE reads were re-called with MiXCR into one record per CDR3 protein. This sample has 1.5 million to 2 million distinct CDR3 sequences, with roughly 50% found just once. The data derive from a study of blood T cells in healthy people across ages. Study-wide results and caveats: What prevented conclusive comparison of naive and antigen-experienced cells was that PBMCs were unsorted. Across the age range, TCR beta diversity per million T cells fell in a roughly linear way.

Looked up from germline, CDR1 is DFQATT and CDR2 is SNEGSKA (reference sequence). The CDR3 is made up of 13 amino acids. Trimming cost V 4 bases and J 5 bases, with 14 bases left between them. The sequenced sample was blood. This chain joins TRBV20-1 and TRBJ1-2; D gene unclear. The sequence came from a woman in her forties in good health. The CDR3 loop is CSANWRNRYGYTF. In DNA form, the CDR3 reads TGCAGTGCTAACTGGAGGAATCGTTATGGCTACACCTTC.